This T cell receptor (beta chain) was obtained from a study of T cells after yellow fever vaccination. Findings and limits, study-wide: Any FACS-sorted repertoire could hold abundant clonotypes that contaminate it from the bulk population. Clones from primary vaccination mostly reappeared after the booster (less than 98% CD4, about 85% CD8).

Each CDR3 protein gets one entry after TCRdb re-called the 5' RACE reads with MiXCR. In the table there are under 600,000 distinct CDR3 sequences, 20% to 25% of which are singletons. CDR1 and CDR2 (germline): SGHDT, YYEEEE. The CDR3 runs to 15 residues. The V gene lost 4 bases and the J gene lost 5 bases, with 16 bases spanning the gap. This clonotype appeared a few times. Its specificity is not known. This clonotype originated in a man in his late teens or twenties who received the YFV17D yellow fever vaccine. The rearrangement uses TRBV5-6 and TRBJ2-1; TRBD2 is a possible D gene (5 bases). The input for sequencing was PBMCs, taken about 21 days after the first yellow fever vaccination. The CDR3 is CASSPEGSMDNEQFF. The CDR3 DNA reads as TGTGCCAGCAGCCCCGAGGGTTCTATGGACAATGAGCAGTTCTTC.